A selection of T cell receptor beta chains follows, all from one sample in a study of cytomegalovirus exposure and HLA in healthy donors. Measured with immunoSEQ multiplex PCR; TCRdb has only the in-frame clones, and not every one. Found here are about 220,000 clones, 80% to 90% of them singletons; the top ten hold about 3%. Sequenced sample: PBMCs. All receptors derive from a man aged 18 to 29 in good health and CMV-seronegative. Both conserved end residues are part of each CDR3. The order of the fields is D gene, J gene, V gene, clone size, CDR3 protein, CDR3 DNA. D genes are given only for firm matches. Clone size appears in some rows only: once, few, many, or a class for an expanded clone.

D gene: TRBD1; J gene: TRBJ1-4; V gene: TRBV10-1; clone size: -; CDR3 protein: CASSEFRGMDEKLFF; CDR3 DNA: TGCGCCAGCAGTGAATTCAGGGGGATGGATGAAAAACTGTTTTTT
D gene: -; J gene: TRBJ1-6; V gene: TRBV6-6; clone size: -; CDR3 protein: CASKDSPNSPLHF; CDR3 DNA: TGTGCCAGCAAGGACAGCCCAAATTCACCCCTCCACTTT
D gene: TRBD1; J gene: TRBJ1-5; V gene: TRBV2; clone size: -; CDR3 protein: CASRVTGVRNQPQHF; CDR3 DNA: TGTGCCAGCAGAGTAACAGGGGTTAGAAATCAGCCCCAGCATTTT
D gene: TRBD1; J gene: TRBJ1-5; V gene: TRBV7-9; clone size: -; CDR3 protein: CASSLASGTDNQPQHF; CDR3 DNA: TGTGCCAGCAGCTTAGCGTCCGGGACAGATAATCAGCCCCAGCATTTT
D gene: -; J gene: TRBJ2-7; V gene: TRBV4-1; clone size: -; CDR3 protein: CASSQTRGTVYEQYF; CDR3 DNA: TGCGCCAGCAGCCAAACTCGGGGGACAGTCTACGAGCAGTACTTC
D gene: TRBD2; J gene: TRBJ2-1; V gene: TRBV7-6; clone size: -; CDR3 protein: CASSLAGGEQFF; CDR3 DNA: TGTGCCAGCAGCTTAGCGGGAGGGGAACAGTTCTTC
D gene: -; J gene: TRBJ1-6; V gene: TRBV6-4; clone size: -; CDR3 protein: CASSDSDSNSPLHF; CDR3 DNA: TGTGCCAGCAGTGACTCAGACTCTAATTCACCCCTCCACTTT
D gene: TRBD1; J gene: TRBJ1-1; V gene: TRBV2; clone size: -; CDR3 protein: CASSVGTGGTEAFF; CDR3 DNA: TGTGCCAGCAGCGTAGGGACAGGCGGCACTGAAGCTTTCTTT
D gene: TRBD1; J gene: TRBJ2-3; V gene: TRBV2; clone size: -; CDR3 protein: CASSKKPGQGYTDTQYF; CDR3 DNA: TGTGCCAGCAGTAAGAAACCGGGACAGGGATACACAGATACGCAGTATTTT
D gene: TRBD1; J gene: TRBJ1-1; V gene: TRBV18; clone size: -; CDR3 protein: CASSLQGRTEAFF; CDR3 DNA: TGTGCCAGCTCACTACAGGGGAGGACTGAAGCTTTCTTT
D gene: -; J gene: TRBJ2-7; V gene: TRBV28; clone size: -; CDR3 protein: CASSLVRREQYF; CDR3 DNA: TGTGCCAGCAGTTTAGTGAGGCGCGAGCAGTACTTC
D gene: -; J gene: TRBJ2-7; V gene: TRBV28; clone size: -; CDR3 protein: CASSPQGYSYEQYF; CDR3 DNA: TGTGCCAGCAGCCCCCAGGGGTACTCCTACGAGCAGTACTTC
D gene: -; J gene: TRBJ2-7; V gene: TRBV9; clone size: -; CDR3 protein: CASSVGRGISYEQYF; CDR3 DNA: TGTGCCAGCAGCGTAGGGCGGGGTATCTCCTACGAGCAGTACTTC
D gene: -; J gene: TRBJ1-1; V gene: TRBV4-1; clone size: -; CDR3 protein: CASSQDRRGAFF; CDR3 DNA: TGCGCCAGCAGCCAAGATCGACGGGGGGCTTTCTTT
D gene: -; J gene: TRBJ2-7; V gene: TRBV5-1; clone size: -; CDR3 protein: CASSWDRGEQYF; CDR3 DNA: TGCGCCAGCAGCTGGGATAGAGGGGAGCAGTACTTC
D gene: -; J gene: TRBJ1-2; V gene: TRBV6-6; clone size: -; CDR3 protein: CASSYQDTYGYTF; CDR3 DNA: TGTGCCAGCAGTTACCAGGACACCTATGGCTACACCTTC
D gene: TRBD1; J gene: TRBJ1-2; V gene: TRBV7-9; clone size: once; CDR3 protein: CASSLVEDRAYGYTF; CDR3 DNA: TGTGCCAGCAGCTTAGTTGAGGACAGGGCCTATGGCTACACCTTC
D gene: TRBD1; J gene: TRBJ1-5; V gene: TRBV29-1; clone size: few; CDR3 protein: CSAGQGGNQPQHF; CDR3 DNA: TGCAGCGCTGGACAGGGGGGAAATCAGCCCCAGCATTTT
D gene: TRBD1; J gene: TRBJ1-1; V gene: TRBV4-1; clone size: -; CDR3 protein: CASSQGRDRTFEAFF; CDR3 DNA: TGCGCCAGCAGCCAAGGCCGGGACAGAACCTTTGAAGCTTTCTTT
D gene: TRBD2; J gene: TRBJ2-3; V gene: TRBV18; clone size: once; CDR3 protein: CASSTIAGGPYF; CDR3 DNA: TGTGCCAGCTCCACTATAGCGGGAGGGCCGTATTTT
D gene: -; J gene: TRBJ2-1; V gene: TRBV6-6; clone size: -; CDR3 protein: CASSYWGDEQFF; CDR3 DNA: TGTGCCAGCAGTTACTGGGGCGATGAGCAGTTCTTC
D gene: TRBD1; J gene: TRBJ1-5; V gene: TRBV7-8; clone size: -; CDR3 protein: CASSLLSALTGSQPQHF; CDR3 DNA: TGTGCCAGCAGCTTATTGTCCGCCTTGACAGGGAGTCAGCCCCAGCATTTT
D gene: -; J gene: TRBJ2-2; V gene: TRBV2; clone size: -; CDR3 protein: CASSGQGLAGELFF; CDR3 DNA: TGTGCCAGCAGTGGGCAGGGTTTGGCCGGGGAGCTGTTTTTT
D gene: -; J gene: TRBJ1-1; V gene: TRBV4-3; clone size: once; CDR3 protein: CASSQGQVTSEAFF; CDR3 DNA: TGCGCCAGCAGCCAAGGCCAGGTTACGAGTGAAGCTTTCTTT
D gene: -; J gene: TRBJ2-5; V gene: TRBV25-1; clone size: -; CDR3 protein: CASSAGAGWQETQYF; CDR3 DNA: TGTGCCAGCAGCGCGGGGGCAGGGTGGCAAGAGACCCAGTACTTC
D gene: TRBD1; J gene: TRBJ2-1; V gene: TRBV28; clone size: -; CDR3 protein: CASSDDREEGYNEQFF; CDR3 DNA: TGTGCCAGCAGCGACGACAGGGAAGAAGGGTACAATGAGCAGTTCTTC
D gene: TRBD2; J gene: TRBJ2-7; V gene: TRBV19; clone size: -; CDR3 protein: CASSATLTSGRNYEQYF; CDR3 DNA: TGTGCCAGTAGTGCGACCCTCACTAGCGGGAGGAACTACGAGCAGTACTTC
D gene: TRBD1; J gene: TRBJ1-2; V gene: TRBV10-3; clone size: -; CDR3 protein: CAISARQGRDYGYTF; CDR3 DNA: TGTGCCATCAGTGCTAGACAGGGAAGAGACTATGGCTACACCTTC
D gene: -; J gene: TRBJ2-1; V gene: TRBV28; clone size: -; CDR3 protein: CASSWLVPYNEQFF; CDR3 DNA: TGTGCCAGCAGTTGGCTCGTCCCCTACAATGAGCAGTTCTTC
D gene: TRBD1; J gene: TRBJ2-5; V gene: TRBV19; clone size: -; CDR3 protein: CASLGTGQETQYF; CDR3 DNA: TGTGCCAGCCTGGGGACAGGACAAGAGACCCAGTACTTC
D gene: -; J gene: TRBJ2-5; V gene: TRBV20-1; clone size: -; CDR3 protein: CSAIGAETQYF; CDR3 DNA: TGCAGTGCTATAGGGGCAGAGACCCAGTACTTC
D gene: -; J gene: TRBJ2-3; V gene: TRBV5-1; clone size: -; CDR3 protein: CASGALGLATDTQYF; CDR3 DNA: TGCGCCAGCGGAGCCCTAGGGCTAGCGACAGATACGCAGTATTTT
D gene: TRBD1; J gene: TRBJ1-4; V gene: TRBV30; clone size: -; CDR3 protein: CAWSGGGGDEKLFF; CDR3 DNA: TGTGCCTGGAGTGGAGGAGGGGGCGATGAAAAACTGTTTTTT
D gene: TRBD1; J gene: TRBJ1-1; V gene: TRBV25-1; clone size: -; CDR3 protein: CASSDLGTGGTEAFF; CDR3 DNA: TGTGCCAGCAGTGACCTAGGGACAGGGGGCACTGAAGCTTTCTTT
D gene: TRBD2; J gene: TRBJ2-1; V gene: TRBV7-9; clone size: -; CDR3 protein: CASSFTSGSVEQFF; CDR3 DNA: TGTGCCAGCAGCTTCACTAGCGGGTCTGTTGAGCAGTTCTTC
D gene: -; J gene: TRBJ1-2; V gene: TRBV28; clone size: -; CDR3 protein: CASSLLQDYGYTF; CDR3 DNA: TGTGCCAGCAGTTTATTACAGGACTATGGCTACACCTTC
D gene: -; J gene: TRBJ2-5; V gene: TRBV10-2; clone size: -; CDR3 protein: CASSEGHKETQYF; CDR3 DNA: TGCGCCAGCAGTGAGGGCCACAAAGAGACCCAGTACTTC
D gene: TRBD2; J gene: TRBJ2-7; V gene: TRBV5-1; clone size: -; CDR3 protein: CASSLEGGPYEQYF; CDR3 DNA: TGCGCCAGCAGTCTCGAGGGAGGGCCCTACGAGCAGTACTTC
D gene: TRBD1; J gene: TRBJ2-7; V gene: TRBV7-2; clone size: -; CDR3 protein: CASRRRTGGWEQYF; CDR3 DNA: TGTGCCAGCAGGCGAAGGACAGGGGGCTGGGAGCAGTACTTC
D gene: TRBD1; J gene: TRBJ2-7; V gene: TRBV7-7; clone size: -; CDR3 protein: CASSLGANRGNEQYF; CDR3 DNA: TGTGCCAGCAGCTTGGGTGCCAACAGGGGAAACGAGCAGTACTTC
D gene: TRBD2; J gene: TRBJ2-7; V gene: TRBV5-4; clone size: -; CDR3 protein: CASSGGSGAYEQYF; CDR3 DNA: TGTGCCAGCAGCGGTGGGAGCGGGGCCTACGAGCAGTACTTC
D gene: -; J gene: TRBJ1-1; V gene: TRBV2; clone size: -; CDR3 protein: CASSGSGFEAFF; CDR3 DNA: TGTGCCAGCAGTGGCTCGGGGTTTGAAGCTTTCTTT
D gene: -; J gene: TRBJ2-1; V gene: TRBV5-1; clone size: -; CDR3 protein: CASRLDGYNEQFF; CDR3 DNA: TGCGCCAGCAGGTTGGACGGCTACAATGAGCAGTTCTTC
D gene: TRBD1; J gene: TRBJ1-4; V gene: TRBV30; clone size: -; CDR3 protein: CAWKAGGNEKLFF; CDR3 DNA: TGTGCCTGGAAAGCAGGGGGAAATGAAAAACTGTTTTTT
D gene: -; J gene: TRBJ1-2; V gene: TRBV5-4; clone size: -; CDR3 protein: CASSFRGGDVGYTF; CDR3 DNA: TGTGCCAGCAGCTTTAGAGGGGGGGATGTTGGCTACACCTTC
D gene: TRBD1; J gene: TRBJ2-1; V gene: TRBV10-3; clone size: -; CDR3 protein: CAISVMGQGDNEQFF; CDR3 DNA: TGTGCCATCAGTGTGATGGGACAGGGGGACAATGAGCAGTTCTTC
D gene: TRBD1; J gene: TRBJ2-7; V gene: TRBV28; clone size: -; CDR3 protein: CASSAGGRSGEQYF; CDR3 DNA: TGTGCCAGCAGTGCAGGGGGCAGGTCCGGCGAGCAGTACTTC
D gene: -; J gene: TRBJ2-5; V gene: TRBV7-3; clone size: -; CDR3 protein: CASSLTPSQYQETQYF; CDR3 DNA: TGTGCCAGCAGCTTAACTCCTAGCCAGTACCAAGAGACCCAGTACTTC
D gene: -; J gene: TRBJ1-2; V gene: TRBV6-5; clone size: -; CDR3 protein: CASSYGTRTRTYGYTF; CDR3 DNA: TGTGCCAGCAGTTATGGGACAAGGACCAGGACCTATGGCTACACCTTC
D gene: TRBD2; J gene: TRBJ2-4; V gene: TRBV6-5; clone size: -; CDR3 protein: CASSSRLAGNIQYF; CDR3 DNA: TGTGCCAGCAGTTCGAGACTAGCGGGAAACATTCAGTACTTC
D gene: TRBD1; J gene: TRBJ1-1; V gene: TRBV27; clone size: -; CDR3 protein: CASSLSQGANTEAFF; CDR3 DNA: TGTGCCAGCAGTTTGTCTCAGGGGGCTAACACTGAAGCTTTCTTT